This TCR beta chain was recovered during a study of T cell repertoires in cytomegalovirus infection. TCRdb reprocessed the reads via MiXCR and lists one record per CDR3 protein. The sample lists approximately 89,000 distinct CDR3 sequences, 25% to 30% occurring once. Trimming cost V 0 bases and J 7 bases, with 6 bases left between them. The CDR3 is made up of 13 amino acids. Germline CDR1 is LNHNV and CDR2 is YYDKDF (reference sequence). This clonotype appeared many times. Its target is unknown. Sample: CD8+ T cells from cultured PBMCs, taken from culture after CMV antigen stimulation. This receptor was obtained from a human donor in good health (CMV status not recorded). Some clones in this sample may be carry-over from other donors' samples. The genes are TRBV15 and TRBJ2-2; D gene unclear. This CDR3 is CATSRDFSGELFF. As DNA, the CDR3 is TGTGCCACCAGCAGAGATTTCAGCGGGGAGCTGTTTTTT.